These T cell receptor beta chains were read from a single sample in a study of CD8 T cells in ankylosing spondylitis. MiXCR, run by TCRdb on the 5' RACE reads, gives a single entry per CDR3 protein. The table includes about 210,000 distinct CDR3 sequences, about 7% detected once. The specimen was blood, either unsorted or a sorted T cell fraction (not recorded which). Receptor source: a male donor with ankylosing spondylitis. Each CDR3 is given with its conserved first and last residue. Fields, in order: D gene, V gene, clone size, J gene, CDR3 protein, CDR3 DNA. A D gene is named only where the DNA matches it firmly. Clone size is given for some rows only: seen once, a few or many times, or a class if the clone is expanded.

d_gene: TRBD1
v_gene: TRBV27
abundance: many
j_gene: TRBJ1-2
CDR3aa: CATGTGFAGYTF
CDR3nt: TGTGCCACCGGGACAGGGTTTGCTGGCTACACCTTC

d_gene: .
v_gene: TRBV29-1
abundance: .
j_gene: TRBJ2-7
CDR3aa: CSVEGETYEQYF
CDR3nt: TGCAGCGTTGAAGGGGAAACCTACGAGCAGTACTTC

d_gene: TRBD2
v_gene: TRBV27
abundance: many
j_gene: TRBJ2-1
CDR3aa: CASSPRASGRASYNEQFF
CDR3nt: TGTGCCAGCAGTCCGAGGGCTAGCGGGAGGGCTTCGTACAATGAGCAGTTCTTC

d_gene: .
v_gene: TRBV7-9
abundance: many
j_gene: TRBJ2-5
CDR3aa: CASSLWDTQETQYF
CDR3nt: TGTGCCAGCAGCTTGTGGGACACCCAAGAGACCCAGTACTTC

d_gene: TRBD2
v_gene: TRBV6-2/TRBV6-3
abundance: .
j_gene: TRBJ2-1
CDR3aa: CASSSPRLAGVWNEQFF
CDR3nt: TGTGCCAGCAGTTCCCCTCGACTAGCGGGAGTGTGGAATGAGCAGTTCTTC

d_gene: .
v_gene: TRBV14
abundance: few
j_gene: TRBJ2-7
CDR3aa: CASSQVADSLYEQYF
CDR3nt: TGTGCCAGCAGCCAAGTGGCGGACAGCCTTTACGAGCAGTACTTC

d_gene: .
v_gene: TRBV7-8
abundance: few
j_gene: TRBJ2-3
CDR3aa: CASSLARPTDTQYF
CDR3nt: TGTGCCAGCAGCTTAGCGAGGCCCACAGATACGCAGTATTTT

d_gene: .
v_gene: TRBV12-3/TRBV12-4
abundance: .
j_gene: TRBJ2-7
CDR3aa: CASSFGAAVSYEQYF
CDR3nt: TGTGCCAGCAGTTTCGGGGCAGCGGTCTCCTACGAGCAGTACTTC

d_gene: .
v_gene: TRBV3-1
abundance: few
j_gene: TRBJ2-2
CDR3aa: CACSTEFANTGELFF
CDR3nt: TGTGCCTGCAGCACGGAGTTCGCGAACACCGGGGAGCTGTTTTTT

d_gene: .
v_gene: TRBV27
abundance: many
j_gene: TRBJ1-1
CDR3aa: CATRVLGNTEAFF
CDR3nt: TGTGCCACCAGAGTCCTTGGGAACACTGAAGCTTTCTTT

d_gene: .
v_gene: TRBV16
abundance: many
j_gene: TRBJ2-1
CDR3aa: CASSQWGEGEQFF
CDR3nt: TGTGCCAGCAGCCAATGGGGTGAGGGAGAGCAGTTCTTC

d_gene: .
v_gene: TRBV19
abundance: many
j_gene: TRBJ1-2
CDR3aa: CASSGGPRISERYTF
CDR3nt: TGTGCCAGTAGTGGGGGACCGAGAATCTCCGAACGCTACACCTTC

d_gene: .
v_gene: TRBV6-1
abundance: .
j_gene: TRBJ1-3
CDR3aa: CASSRRMGGLGNTIYF
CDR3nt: TGTGCCAGCAGCCGCCGGATGGGGGGCTTGGGAAACACCATATATTTT

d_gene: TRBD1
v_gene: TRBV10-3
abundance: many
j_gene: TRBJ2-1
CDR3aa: CAISDEGQGNEQFF
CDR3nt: TGTGCCATCAGTGATGAGGGACAGGGGAATGAGCAGTTCTTC

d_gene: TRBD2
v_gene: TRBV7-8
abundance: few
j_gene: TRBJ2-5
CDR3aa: CASSFPLAGEEETQYF
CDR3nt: TGTGCCAGCAGCTTTCCGCTAGCGGGAGAGGAGGAGACCCAGTACTTC

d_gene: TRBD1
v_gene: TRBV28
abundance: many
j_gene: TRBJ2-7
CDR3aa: CASSFPGQGAHQMPEQYF
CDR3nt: TGTGCCAGCAGTTTCCCCGGACAGGGGGCGCATCAGATGCCCGAGCAGTACTTC

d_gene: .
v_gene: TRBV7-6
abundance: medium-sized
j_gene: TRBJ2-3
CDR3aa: CASSLDVPGVATSTDTQYF
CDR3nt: TGTGCCAGCAGCTTAGATGTCCCAGGTGTTGCAACTAGCACAGATACGCAGTATTTT

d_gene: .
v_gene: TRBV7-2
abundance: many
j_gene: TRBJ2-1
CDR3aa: CASSPYRDPAYNEQFF
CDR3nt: TGTGCCAGCAGCCCGTACCGGGACCCTGCCTACAATGAGCAGTTCTTC

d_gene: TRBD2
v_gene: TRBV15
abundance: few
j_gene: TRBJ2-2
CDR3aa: CATSKVSGTSGYTGELFF
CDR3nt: TGTGCCACCAGCAAAGTATCCGGGACTAGCGGTTACACCGGGGAGCTGTTTTTT

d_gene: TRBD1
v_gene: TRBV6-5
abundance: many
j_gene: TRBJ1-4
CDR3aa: CASSYLPPLRTGVTEKLFF
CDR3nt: TGTGCCAGCAGTTATCTTCCCCCCTTGAGGACAGGGGTGACTGAAAAACTGTTTTTT

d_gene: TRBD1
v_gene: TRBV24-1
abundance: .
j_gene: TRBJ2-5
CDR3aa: CATSDWDRAQETQYF
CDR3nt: TGTGCCACCAGTGATTGGGACAGGGCACAAGAGACCCAGTACTTC

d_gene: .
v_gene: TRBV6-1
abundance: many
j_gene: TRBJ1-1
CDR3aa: CASSSTPSTEAFF
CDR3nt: TGTGCCAGCAGTAGCACCCCGAGCACTGAAGCTTTCTTT

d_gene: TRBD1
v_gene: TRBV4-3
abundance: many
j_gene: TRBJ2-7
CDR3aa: CASSQDLGDSYEQYF
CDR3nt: TGCGCCAGCAGCCAAGATTTGGGGGACAGCTACGAGCAGTACTTC

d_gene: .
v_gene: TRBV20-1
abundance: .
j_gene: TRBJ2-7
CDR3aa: CSASPRPQIRYEQYF
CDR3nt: TGCAGTGCTAGCCCGAGACCCCAAATACGATACGAGCAGTACTTC

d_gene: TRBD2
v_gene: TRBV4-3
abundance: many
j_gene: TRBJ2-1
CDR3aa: CASSQGTGLAGENEQFF
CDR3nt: TGCGCCAGCAGCCAAGGGACGGGACTAGCGGGGGAGAATGAGCAGTTCTTC

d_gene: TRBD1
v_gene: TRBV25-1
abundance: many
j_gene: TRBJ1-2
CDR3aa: CASYRGGYTF
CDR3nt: TGTGCCAGCTACAGGGGTGGCTACACCTTC

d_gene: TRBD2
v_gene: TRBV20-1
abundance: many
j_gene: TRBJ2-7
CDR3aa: CSIRLAAYEQYF
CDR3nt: TGCAGTATCCGACTAGCGGCCTACGAGCAGTACTTC

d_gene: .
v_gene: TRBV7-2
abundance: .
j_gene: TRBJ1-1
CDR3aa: CASRQRDTEAFF
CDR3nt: TGTGCCAGCAGGCAAAGGGACACTGAAGCTTTCTTT

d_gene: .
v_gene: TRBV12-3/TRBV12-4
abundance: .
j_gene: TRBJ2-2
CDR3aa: CASSPSGGYTGELFF
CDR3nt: TGTGCCAGCAGTCCGTCCGGGGGCTACACCGGGGAGCTGTTTTTT

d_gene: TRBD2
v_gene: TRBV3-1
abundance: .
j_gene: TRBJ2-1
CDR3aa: CVSTIAGGTYNEQFF
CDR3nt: TGTGTCAGCACCATAGCGGGAGGGACCTACAATGAGCAGTTCTTC

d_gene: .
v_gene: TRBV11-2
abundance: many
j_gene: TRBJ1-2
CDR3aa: CASSFAGSNYGYTF
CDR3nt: TGTGCCAGCAGCTTCGCAGGGTCTAACTATGGCTACACCTTC

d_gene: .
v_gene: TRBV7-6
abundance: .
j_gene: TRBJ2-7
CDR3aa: CASSPRPQYEQYF
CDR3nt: TGTGCCAGCAGCCCCCGTCCCCAGTACGAGCAGTACTTC

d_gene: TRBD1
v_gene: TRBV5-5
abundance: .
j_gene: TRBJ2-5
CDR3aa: CASSLAGDRGLEETQYF
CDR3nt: TGTGCCAGCAGCTTGGCCGGGGACAGGGGCTTAGAAGAGACCCAGTACTTC

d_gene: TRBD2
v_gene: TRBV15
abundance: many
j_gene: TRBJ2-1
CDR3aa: CATSREASGNGNEQFF
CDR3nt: TGTGCCACCAGCAGAGAGGCTAGCGGGAACGGGAATGAGCAGTTCTTC

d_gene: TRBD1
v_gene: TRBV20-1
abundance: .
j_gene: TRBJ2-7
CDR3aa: CSAGQGHEQYF
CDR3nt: TGCAGTGCGGGACAGGGGCACGAGCAGTACTTC

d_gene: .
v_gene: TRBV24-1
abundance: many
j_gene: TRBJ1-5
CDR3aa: CATSDLWGEPQHF
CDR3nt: TGTGCCACCAGTGATTTATGGGGAGAGCCCCAGCATTTT

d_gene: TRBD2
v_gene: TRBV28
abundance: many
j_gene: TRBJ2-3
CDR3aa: CASSTQRERMGTDTQYF
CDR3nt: TGTGCCAGCAGTACACAGCGGGAGCGCATGGGCACAGATACGCAGTATTTT

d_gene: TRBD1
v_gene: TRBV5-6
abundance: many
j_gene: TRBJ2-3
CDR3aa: CASSLGQGTQYF
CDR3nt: TGTGCCAGCAGCTTGGGACAGGGGACGCAGTATTTT

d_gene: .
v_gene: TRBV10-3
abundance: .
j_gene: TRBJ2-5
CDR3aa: CAISEDARETQYF
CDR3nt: TGTGCCATCAGTGAGGACGCTAGGGAGACCCAGTACTTC